Described below is a single TCR beta chain sequence and its context. The table came from immunoSEQ multiplex PCR; TCRdb's copy has only in-frame clones and leaves some out. Here the sample spans under 15,000 clones, 67% being singletons. This record comes from a study of neoadjuvant anti-PD-1 for oral cavity cancer. Study-level information: Patients without progression received a fourth nivolumab dose around day 43, then surgical resection on days 50-56.

Time point noted: after neoadjuvant nivolumab, at surgical resection. The patients had HPV-negative, locally advanced oral cavity squamous cell carcinoma. The CDR3 is 14 amino acids. Trimming stripped 0 bases from V and 8 bases from J, with 13 bases between. CDR1 and CDR2 (germline): ENHRY, SYGVKD. The chain combines TRBV10-3 with TRBJ1-1, with D perhaps matching TRBD1 (5 bases). This sequence was found in a person between 40 and 85 years old with oral cavity squamous cell carcinoma. Sequencing was performed on PBMCs, taken after nivolumab (anti-PD-1) treatment. CDR3 sequence: CAISESTAGREAFF. DNA of the CDR3: TGTGCCATCAGTGAGTCGACGGCAGGGAGAGAAGCTTTCTTT.